Following are 20 T cell receptor beta chains from one sample sequenced in a study of response to subunit inactivated influenza vaccine. One entry per CDR3 protein, called by TCRdb with MiXCR from the RT-PCR reads. The data hold about 310,000 distinct CDR3 sequences, with about a fifth observed a single time. This specimen was PBMCs from blood, taken about 19 months after vaccination. These receptors were obtained from a man aged 45 to 70 who received an inactivated influenza vaccine.

The chain combines TRBV27 with TRBJ2-1; TRBD2 is a possible D gene (5 bases). In germline, CDR1 is MNHEY, CDR2 SMNVEV (reference sequence). V lost 3 bases to trimming and J lost 2 bases, with 11 bases between them. The CDR3 contains 15 residues. CDR3: CASSLDGSPYNEQFF. The CDR3 DNA reads TGTGCCAGCAGTTTGGATGGGAGTCCCTACAATGAGCAGTTCTTC.

CDR3 amino acids: CASRRTGWYYGYTF. The CDR3 nucleotides read TGTGCCAGCAGGCGGACAGGGTGGTACTATGGCTACACCTTC. The chain combines TRBV6-1 with TRBJ1-2; 8 bases agree with TRBD1. The CDR3 totals 14 residues. V trimming: 6 bases; J trimming: 3 bases; junction bases outside the gene matches: 6. Germline V gene lookup returns CDR1 MNHNS and CDR2 SASEGT.

The rearrangement uses TRBV12-3 or TRBV12-4 and TRBJ2-5, with D perhaps TRBD1 or TRBD2 (6 bases each). This CDR3 region has 16 residues. V was cut by 3 bases and J by 5 bases, with 19 bases left in between. CDR3 DNA: TGTGCCAGCAGTTTTGGAGGGACACCACTACGGGAGACCCAGTACTTC. This encodes CASSFGGTPLRETQYF.

The rearrangement links TRBV12-3 or TRBV12-4 to TRBJ2-2; the D is unclear. Trimming pared 3 bases from V and 5 bases from J, leaving 7 bases between. The CDR3 covers 13 residues. Here the CDR3 DNA reads TGTGCCAGCAGTTTCTTCAAAACCGGGGAGCTGTTTTTT. This sequence encodes CASSFFKTGELFF.

Concerning this clonotype: Sequence at one end of the junction differs from germline and may be a read error. The chain couples TRBV7-2 to TRBJ2-5; D may be TRBD1 (6 bases). There are 16 residues in the CDR3. CDR1 and CDR2 from the germline V gene are SGHTA and FQGNSA. The CDR3 region is CASSLALGAGQETQYF. The CDR3, as DNA: TGTGCCAGCAGCCTAGCATTGGGGGCAGGCCAAGAGACCCAGTACTTC.

The chain combines TRBV5-1 with TRBJ1-6; D remains ambiguous. V lost 0 bases, J lost 6 bases, and 7 bases lay in between. Germline values: CDR1 SGHRS, CDR2 YFSETQ. The CDR3 contains 14 residues. The CDR3 DNA is TGCGCCAGCAGCTTGGTCCGACTTAATTCACCCCTCCACTTT. As protein: CASSLVRLNSPLHF.

The chain couples TRBV5-1 to TRBJ2-7, with a weak D call TRBD2 (6 bases). V lost 4 bases and J lost 0, with 11 bases in between. The length of the CDR3 is 14 residues. Germline CDR1 is SGHRS and CDR2 is YFSETQ. CDR3 bases: TGCGCCAGCAGCGGCGGGGCCGGCTCCTACGAGCAGTACTTC. This sequence encodes CASSGGAGSYEQYF.

The chain employs TRBV28 and TRBJ1-5; a possible D gene is TRBD1 (6 bases). Trimming stripped 10 bases from V and 0 bases from J, with 10 bases between. Germline assignment: CDR1 MDHEN and CDR2 SYDVKM. The CDR3 has 13 residues. CDR3 in DNA: TGTGCCACCACAGGGTATAGCAATCAGCCCCAGCATTTT. Translating it yields CATTGYSNQPQHF.

CDR3 protein: CASSAPGNRGNTEAFF. CDR3 sequence (DNA): TGTGCCAGCAGTGCACCGGGGAACAGGGGGAACACTGAAGCTTTCTTT. The chain is built from TRBV6-1 and TRBJ1-1; 7 nucleotides match TRBD1. Germline CDR1 MNHNS, CDR2 SASEGT. Germline trimming cut 4 bases from V and 1 base from J; bases unmatched to any gene: 9. The length of the CDR3 is 16 residues.

This clonotype has more than one count but fewer than ten. The CDR3 spells CASSYGPPSYEQYF. The CDR3 nucleotides read TGTGCCAGCAGTTACGGGCCGCCGTCCTACGAGCAGTACTTC. V usage is TRBV6-2 or TRBV6-3 and J usage is TRBJ2-7; D not certain. The CDR3 covers 14 residues. Germline CDR1 reads MNHEY; CDR2 reads SVGEGT. Trimming left V 2 bases short and J 1 base short, with 9 bases between.

The chain carries TRBV6-6 and TRBJ1-1; no clear D gene. CDR3 size: 13 residues. The V and J ends lost 8 bases and 0 bases respectively, with 10 bases between them. From germline, CDR1 is MNHNY and CDR2 SVGAGI (reference sequence). The CDR3 loop reads CASFDILNTEAFF. The DNA for the CDR3 is TGTGCCAGCTTTGACATTCTGAACACTGAAGCTTTCTTT.

This clonotype has a handful of counts. This sequence joins TRBV29-1 and TRBJ1-2; D unresolved. The CDR3 totals 13 residues. The ends were cut back, 7 bases at V and 2 bases at J, with 14 bases in the middle. Per germline, CDR1 SQVTM and CDR2 ANQGSEA. The CDR3 loop reads CSAIVDANYGYTF. The CDR3 DNA is TGCAGCGCGATAGTGGACGCGAACTATGGCTACACCTTC.

This clonotype came up a few times. CDR3 sequence: CSVWGRNTDTQYF. The CDR3 nucleotides are TGCAGTGTTTGGGGTCGGAACACAGATACGCAGTATTTT. This chain links TRBV20-1 with TRBJ2-3; D uncertain. This CDR3 contains 13 residues. Trimming pared 7 bases from V and 2 bases from J, leaving 13 bases between. Germline V gene data show CDR1 as DFQATT and CDR2 as SNEGSKA (reference sequence).

This clonotype showed up just a few times. This chain joins TRBV27 and TRBJ1-4; D uncertain. CDR3 length: 15 amino acids. The V and J ends lost 4 bases and 4 bases respectively, with 13 bases between them. The V gene's germline CDR1 is MNHEY and CDR2 SMNVEV (reference sequence). CDR3: CASSSSGWRNEKLFF. The CDR3 DNA reads as TGTGCCAGCAGTTCCTCGGGATGGCGTAATGAAAAACTGTTTTTT.

The gene calls are TRBV6-2 or TRBV6-3 and TRBJ2-2; either TRBD1 or TRBD2 may fit D (5 bases each). V was shortened by 2 bases and J by 0 bases, with 7 bases between the two germline ends. CDR1 is MNHEY and CDR2 is SVGEGT in the germline V gene. CDR3 size: 15 residues. The CDR3 sequence is CASSYGTANTGELFF. The CDR3 DNA follows: TGTGCCAGCAGTTACGGGACGGCGAACACCGGGGAGCTGTTTTTT.

This clonotype was seen at least ten times. The chain combines TRBV7-8 with TRBJ1-3; D is uncertain. V was cut by 8 bases and J by 3 bases, with 14 bases left in between. Germline-derived CDR1 and CDR2 are SGHVS and FQNEAQ. The CDR3 contains 14 residues. CDR3 in DNA: TGTGCCAGCGGTTTTTCTCTTGGTGGAAACACCATATATTTT. Translating it yields CASGFSLGGNTIYF.

The chain combines TRBV25-1 with TRBJ2-7; TRBD1 matches at 8 bases. CDR1 is MGHDK and CDR2 is SYGVNS in the germline V gene. CDR3 size: 14 residues. Unmatched junction bases numbered 2, after V lost 3 bases and J lost 1 base. This CDR3 is CASSDRTGSYEQYF. As DNA, the CDR3 is TGTGCCAGCAGTGACCGGACAGGGTCCTACGAGCAGTACTTC.

This clonotype has at least ten counts. V and J are TRBV28 and TRBJ1-5; TRBD1 might be the D (6 bases). Between the trimmed V and J ends, which lost 8 bases and 0 bases, there was a span of 17 bases. Per germline, CDR1 MDHEN and CDR2 SYDVKM. The CDR3 loop spans 16 amino acids. For the CDR3, the DNA is TGTGCCAGCGTACTTGGGGGGGGCTTTAGCAATCAGCCCCAGCATTTT. It specifies CASVLGGGFSNQPQHF.

Only a few counts were recorded for this clonotype. V and J are TRBV20-1 and TRBJ2-1; D gene ambiguous. The CDR3 has 14 residues. CDR1 is DFQATT, CDR2 SNEGSKA, per germline (reference sequence). Trimming shortened V by 0 bases and J by 5 bases, and 11 bases separated the two germline ends. The CDR3 loop is CSARDHTPNNEQFF. The CDR3 region has the DNA TGCAGTGCTAGAGATCACACACCTAACAATGAGCAGTTCTTC.

A word on this clonotype: A much larger clone sits a single nucleotide away, making a read error possible. Since the CDR3 does not end with the conserved phenylalanine or tryptophan, this likely comes from a read error. The rearrangement links TRBV4-1 to TRBJ1-3; no firm D call. With 1 base removed from V and 2 bases from J, the gap between germline ends came to 12 bases. Germline CDR1 reads MGHRA; CDR2 reads YSYEKL. The CDR3 has 16 residues. CDR3 amino acids: CASSQGRSWTGNTIYY. The DNA for the CDR3 is TGCGCCAGCAGCCAAGGACGTAGTTGGACTGGAAACACCATATATTAT.